This T cell receptor beta chain was identified in a study of siplizumab effects on memory and regulatory T cells. Findings of the study overall: About 80-97% of proliferating CD4+ or CD8+ clones had no assignable naive or memory phenotype. Confirmation that proliferating Tregs from siplizumab cultures had suppressive function was not obtained. Where siplizumab was present, mappable alloreactive CD4+ clones averaged approximately 70% Treg-derived, compared with 25% to 30% in controls. It seemed that naive T cells were more diverse than memory cells and were major contributors to the alloresponse.

The assay was immunoSEQ multiplex PCR, and TCRdb's table has in-frame clones only and misses some. Here the sample spans about 50,000 clones, 93% being singletons. Regarding this clone: Its antigen is as yet unknown.

The germline V gene has CDR1 MDHEN and CDR2 SYDVKM. V lost 4 bases and J lost 5, with 7 bases in between. The length of the CDR3 is 12 residues. Sequencing was done on a sample of CD8+ T cells sorted from blood. This sequence was found in a human donor in good health. This chain joins TRBV28 and TRBJ2-3; D is possibly TRBD2 (5 bases). The CDR3 DNA sequence: TGTGCCAGCAGTTGGGCGGGAGATACGCAGTATTTT. Translation gives CASSWAGDTQYF.